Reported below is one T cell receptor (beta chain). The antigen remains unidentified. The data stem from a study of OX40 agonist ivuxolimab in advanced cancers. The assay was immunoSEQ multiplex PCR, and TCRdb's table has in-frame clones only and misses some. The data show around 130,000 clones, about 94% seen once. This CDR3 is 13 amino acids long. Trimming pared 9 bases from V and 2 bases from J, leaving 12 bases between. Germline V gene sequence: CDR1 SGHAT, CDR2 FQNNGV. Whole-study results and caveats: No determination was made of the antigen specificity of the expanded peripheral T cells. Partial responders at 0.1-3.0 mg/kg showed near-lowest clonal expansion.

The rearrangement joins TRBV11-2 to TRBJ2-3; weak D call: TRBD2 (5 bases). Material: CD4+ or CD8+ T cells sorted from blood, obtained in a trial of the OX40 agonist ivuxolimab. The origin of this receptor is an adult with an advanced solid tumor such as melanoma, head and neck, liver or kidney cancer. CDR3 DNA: TGTGCCAGTGCTAGCACCAACACAGATACGCAGTATTTT. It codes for CASASTNTDTQYF.